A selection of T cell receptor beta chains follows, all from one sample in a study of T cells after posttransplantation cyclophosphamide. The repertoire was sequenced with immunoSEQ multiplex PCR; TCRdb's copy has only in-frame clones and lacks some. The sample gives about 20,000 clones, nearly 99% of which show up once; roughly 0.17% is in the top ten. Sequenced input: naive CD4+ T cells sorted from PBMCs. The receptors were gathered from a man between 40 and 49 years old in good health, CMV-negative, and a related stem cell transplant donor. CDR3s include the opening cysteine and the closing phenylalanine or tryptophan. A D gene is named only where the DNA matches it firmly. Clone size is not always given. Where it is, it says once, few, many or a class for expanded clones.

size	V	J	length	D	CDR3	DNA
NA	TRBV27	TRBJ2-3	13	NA	CASRSQITDTQYF	TGTGCCAGCAGGTCTCAGATAACAGATACGCAGTATTTT
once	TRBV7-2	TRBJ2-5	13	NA	CASSPRNEETQYF	TGTGCCAGCAGCCCTCGAAACGAGGAGACCCAGTACTTC
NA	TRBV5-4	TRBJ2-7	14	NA	CASSLVRDSGEQYF	TGTGCCAGCAGCTTGGTCCGGGATAGTGGAGAGCAGTACTTC
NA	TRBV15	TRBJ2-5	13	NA	CATSRDPSETQYF	TGTGCCACCAGCAGAGATCCTTCCGAGACCCAGTACTTC
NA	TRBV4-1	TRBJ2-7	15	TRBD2	CASSQELAAAYEQYF	TGCGCCAGCAGCCAAGAACTAGCGGCTGCCTACGAGCAGTACTTC
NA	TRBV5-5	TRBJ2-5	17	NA	CASSSSKQGLGQETQYF	TGTGCCAGCAGCTCATCGAAACAGGGATTAGGGCAAGAGACCCAGTACTTC
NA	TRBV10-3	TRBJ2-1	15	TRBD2	CAIRGLAGVYNEQFF	TGTGCCATCAGAGGACTAGCGGGAGTATACAATGAGCAGTTCTTC
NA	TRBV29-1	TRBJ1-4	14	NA	CSVESGGKGEKLFF	TGCAGCGTTGAATCGGGGGGAAAGGGTGAAAAACTGTTTTTT
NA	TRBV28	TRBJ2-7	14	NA	CASIGGYGAYEQYF	TGTGCCAGCATAGGAGGTTACGGGGCCTACGAGCAGTACTTC
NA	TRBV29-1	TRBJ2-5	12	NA	CSVTPGSETQYF	TGCAGCGTTACGCCAGGCTCGGAGACCCAGTACTTC
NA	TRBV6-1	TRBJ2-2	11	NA	CASSEQWELFF	TGTGCCAGCAGTGAGCAGTGGGAGCTGTTTTTT